This T cell receptor beta chain appears in the sequencing data of a study of T cell responses to AZD1222 COVID-19 vaccine. V was clipped by 1 base and J by 5 bases; unmatched bases: 2. The CDR3 consists of 14 residues. Germline V gene data show CDR1 as LNHDA and CDR2 as SQIVND (reference sequence). This clone was counted a single time. TCRdb's table, derived via immunoSEQ multiplex PCR, lists solely in-frame clones and lacks some. Seen here are approximately 130,000 clones, roughly 89% observed once, and the top ten hold roughly 1%. The clonotype was recovered from an adult who received the AZD1222 COVID-19 vaccine. The chain carries TRBV19 and TRBJ1-5; 7 bases line up with TRBD1. Sequencing used peripheral blood, obtained 28 days after the second AZD1222 dose. The CDR3, as DNA: TGTGCCAGTAGTATAGTCAGGGGGGATCAGCCCCAGCATTTT. This encodes CASSIVRGDQPQHF.